A selection of T cell receptor beta chains follows, all from one sample in a study of CD4 T cells in relation to SARS-CoV-2 and coronaviruses. The protocol was immunoSEQ multiplex PCR, while the TCRdb copy is restricted to in-frame clones and leaves out a portion. Found here are 36,000 or so clones, around four fifths of them singletons; the top ten hold about 2.5%. Their antigens remain unidentified. Source material: memory CD4+ T cells from PBMCs, cultured in vitro. The receptor set was obtained from an adult with COVID-19. Both conserved end residues are part of each CDR3. A D gene is named only where the DNA matches it firmly. Clone sizes are given selectively: once, few, many, or a class where the clone is expanded.

>TRBV18|TRBD1|NA|TRBJ2-5
TGTGCCAGCTCAAAGCCGGGACAGAAGAAAGAGACCCAGTACTTC
CASSKPGQKKETQYF
>TRBV2|TRBD1|NA|TRBJ1-6
TGTGCCAGCAGTTCGGACAGGGGGTATAATTCACCCCTCCACTTT
CASSSDRGYNSPLHF
>TRBV6-2/TRBV6-3|NA|NA|TRBJ2-7
TGTGCCAGCAGTTACGGGGGCTTCGAGCAGTACTTC
CASSYGGFEQYF
>TRBV19|NA|NA|TRBJ1-5
TGTGCCAGTAGTACAGGGCTCCCAGAGGCTTATAGCAATCAGCCCCAGCATTTT
CASSTGLPEAYSNQPQHF
>TRBV9|NA|NA|TRBJ2-3
TGTGCCAGCAACCCGATCCCATCTAGCACAGATACGCAGTATTTT
CASNPIPSSTDTQYF
>TRBV7-9|NA|NA|TRBJ1-1
TGTGCCAGCAGCTCCGCCATCACACAGCACACTGAAGCTTTCTTT
CASSSAITQHTEAFF
>TRBV6-2/TRBV6-3|TRBD2|NA|TRBJ2-5
TGTGCCAGCAGTTCCCGACTAGCGGGAGGGAGGGGGGAGACCCAGTACTTC
CASSSRLAGGRGETQYF
>TRBV7-2|TRBD2|NA|TRBJ2-1
TGTGCCAGCAGCTTACAGGCGGGAGCGGTCGATGAGCAGTTCTTC
CASSLQAGAVDEQFF
>TRBV30|NA|NA|TRBJ1-5
TGTGCCTGGAGTGCGTGGGGAGGTCAGCCCCAGCATTTT
CAWSAWGGQPQHF
>TRBV7-2|NA|NA|TRBJ1-5
TGTGCCAGCAGCTTAGCGCTGGCAGGGACCAATCAGCCCCAGCATTTT
CASSLALAGTNQPQHF
>TRBV5-1|TRBD2|NA|TRBJ2-2
TGCGCCAGCAGCGCTAAGGCGGGTAGCGGGACCGGGGAGCTGTTTTTT
CASSAKAGSGTGELFF
>TRBV7-2|NA|NA|TRBJ2-7
TGTGCCAGCAGCTTAGTTCGCGGGTCCGAGCAGTACTTC
CASSLVRGSEQYF
>TRBV10-3|NA|NA|TRBJ2-3
TGTGCCATCAGTGAGTTGGAGGGACCGCGGGGCGGCACAGATACGCAGTATTTT
CAISELEGPRGGTDTQYF
>TRBV9|TRBD1|NA|TRBJ1-4
TGTGCCAGCAGCGTAGGGGGACAGTGGGCGGAAAAACTGTTTTTT
CASSVGGQWAEKLFF
>TRBV6-6|NA|NA|TRBJ1-1
TGTGCCAGCAGTACAGGAAGCTTCACTGAAGCTTTCTTT
CASSTGSFTEAFF
>TRBV20-1|NA|NA|TRBJ2-1
TGCAGTGCTAGTTACGGGAGTAGAAATGAGCAGTTCTTC
CSASYGSRNEQFF
>TRBV19|TRBD2|once|TRBJ2-1
TGTGCCAGTAGCCCCGGGACTAGCGGCTACAATGAGCAGTTCTTC
CASSPGTSGYNEQFF
>TRBV5-1|NA|NA|TRBJ2-7
TGCGCCAGCAGCTTGGACCCAGACCCCTACGAGCAGTACTTC
CASSLDPDPYEQYF
>TRBV20-1|TRBD2|NA|TRBJ2-7
TGCAGTGCTAGTCGGAGCGGGGGTTACGAGCAGTACTTC
CSASRSGGYEQYF
>TRBV6-5|TRBD1|NA|TRBJ2-7
TGTGCCAGCAGGCGGACAGGGGCATACGAGCAGTACTTC
CASRRTGAYEQYF
>TRBV4-3|NA|once|TRBJ2-1
TGCGCCAGCAGCCAAGCATCTCAGGACAATGAGCAGTTCTTC
CASSQASQDNEQFF
>TRBV9|NA|few|TRBJ2-1
TGTGCCAGCAGCCGAACGTTGGATGAGCAGTTCTTC
CASSRTLDEQFF
>TRBV18|NA|NA|TRBJ2-5
TGTGCCAGCTCGGCTCGCGGGATACAAGAGACCCAGTACTTC
CASSARGIQETQYF
>TRBV18|TRBD2|NA|TRBJ2-2
TGTGCCAGCTCACCCGGGACTAGCACCGGGGAGCTGTTTTTT
CASSPGTSTGELFF
>TRBV27|NA|medium-sized|TRBJ1-6
TGTGCCAGCAGAAGGCGACTGATTAATTCACCCCTCCACTTT
CASRRRLINSPLHF
>TRBV5-1|NA|few|TRBJ2-1
TGCGCCAGCAGCTGGAGCTCCTACAATGAGCAGTTCTTC
CASSWSSYNEQFF
>TRBV7-8|NA|few|TRBJ2-7
TGTGCCAGCAGCCGAGGGACACCGAGCTCCTACGAGCAGTACTTC
CASSRGTPSSYEQYF
>TRBV20-1|NA|NA|TRBJ1-4
TGCAGTGCTAGTGAGGTGGCTGGGAATGAAAAACTGTTTTTT
CSASEVAGNEKLFF
>TRBV7-2|NA|NA|TRBJ1-5
TGTGCCAGCAGCACCGTGACTGATCAGCCCCAGCATTTT
CASSTVTDQPQHF
>TRBV9|TRBD2|few|TRBJ2-7
TGTGCCAGCAGCGTAGATAGCGGGAGAGGCTACGAGCAGTACTTC
CASSVDSGRGYEQYF
>TRBV5-4|NA|NA|TRBJ2-2
TGTGCCAGCAGCTCCAAGAAAGCCTCCGGGGAGCTGTTTTTT
CASSSKKASGELFF
>TRBV4-2|TRBD1|NA|TRBJ1-1
TGTGCCAGCAGCCCGCGCCCCGACAGGGCACTCCTGAACACTGAAGCTTTCTTT
CASSPRPDRALLNTEAFF
>TRBV14|NA|NA|TRBJ2-5
TGTGCCAGCAGCCAAGGAGGACACCCAGGGGAGACCCAGTACTTC
CASSQGGHPGETQYF
>TRBV9|NA|NA|TRBJ1-6
TGTGCCAGCAGCGGGACAGTCTATAATTCACCCCTCCACTTT
CASSGTVYNSPLHF
>TRBV10-3|TRBD2|NA|TRBJ2-1
TGTGCCATCAGTGAGGTGTCGGGATTAAGCGGGAGGGCCTACAATGAGCAGTTCTTC
CAISEVSGLSGRAYNEQFF
>TRBV7-9|NA|NA|TRBJ2-1
TGTGCCAGCAGCGGCGGGATTAGGGGTTCCAATGAGCAGTTCTTC
CASSGGIRGSNEQFF
>TRBV7-9|NA|NA|TRBJ1-2
TGTGCCAGCAGCTTCAGTGCTGGCTACACCTTC
CASSFSAGYTF